This T cell receptor beta chain is from a study of early T cells in non-severe SARS-CoV-2 infection. Unique molecular identifiers were added to individual cDNA molecules. TCRdb recomputed calls from the 5' RACE reads with MiXCR, one row per CDR3 protein. Among just over 95,000 distinct CDR3 sequences, 9.5% to 11% were seen once, and the ten largest hold around 4.7%. Of note for this clonotype: One base away lies a much larger clone, so this may be a sequencing read error. A read error is likely, as this CDR3 ends without the conserved phenylalanine or tryptophan.

This receptor was identified in an adult who was a healthcare worker with PCR-confirmed SARS-CoV-2 infection or an uninfected control (not recorded which). Sequenced input: whole blood.

This chain's CDR3 is CSARRGPDTQYL. CDR3 in DNA: TGCAGTGCTAGACGGGGCCCAGATACGCAGTATTTA. The chain links TRBV20-1 to TRBJ2-3; D possibly matches TRBD1 or TRBD2 (5 bases each). V was shortened by 2 bases and J by 4 bases, with 7 bases between the two germline ends. This CDR3 contains 12 residues. The germline gives CDR1 DFQATT, CDR2 SNEGSKA (reference sequence).